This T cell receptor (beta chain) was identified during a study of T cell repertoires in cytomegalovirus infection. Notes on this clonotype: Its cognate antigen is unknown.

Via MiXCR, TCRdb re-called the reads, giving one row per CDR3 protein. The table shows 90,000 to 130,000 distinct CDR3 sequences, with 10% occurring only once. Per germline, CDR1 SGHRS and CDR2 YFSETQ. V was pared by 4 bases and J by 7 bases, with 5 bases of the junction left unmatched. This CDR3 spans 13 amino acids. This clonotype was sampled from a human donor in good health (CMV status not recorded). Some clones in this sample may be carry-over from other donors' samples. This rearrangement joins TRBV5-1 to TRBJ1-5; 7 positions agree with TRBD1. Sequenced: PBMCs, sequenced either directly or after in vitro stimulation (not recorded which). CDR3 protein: CASSLDRAQPQHF. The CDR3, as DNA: TGCGCCAGCAGCCTTGACAGGGCCCAGCCCCAGCATTTT.